A single sample is the source of the 18 T cell receptor beta chains below, sequenced in a study of vaccination and CD4 T cells after COVID-19. TCRdb fed the PCR reads into MiXCR, producing one record per CDR3 protein. The sample lists approximately 23,000 distinct CDR3 sequences; around 53% were seen once. This specimen consisted of CD4+ T cells from blood, obtained before SARS-CoV-2 vaccination. Source of these receptors: a human donor who had recovered from COVID-19.

In this sample, this clonotype turned up a few times. The chain couples TRBV5-4 to TRBJ2-3; TRBD2 aligns across 7 bases. V dropped 4 bases and J dropped 3; count of bases not matched to a gene: 8. This CDR3 comprises 15 residues. Germline CDR1 reads SGHNT; CDR2 reads YYREEE (reference sequence). The DNA of the CDR3 is TGTGCCAGCAGCCTCGCTAGCGGTTTTACAGATACGCAGTATTTT. This encodes CASSLASGFTDTQYF. The variable domain in full, with the rest retrieved from reference TRBV5-4 and TRBJ2-3, is ETGVTQSPTHLIKTRGQQVTLRCSSQSGHNTVSWYQQALGQGPQFIFQYYREEENGRGNFPPRFSGLQFPNYSSELNVNALELDDSALYLCASSLASGFTDTQYFGPGTRLTVL.

The rearrangement links TRBV19 to TRBJ2-7; no reliable D call. V was cut by 4 bases and J by 3 bases, with 10 bases left in between. This CDR3 has 13 residues. The germline V gene encodes CDR1 LNHDA and CDR2 SQIVND (reference sequence). This chain's CDR3 is CASSTTGRYEQYF. Here the CDR3 DNA reads TGTGCCAGTAGTACTACGGGCCGCTACGAGCAGTACTTC.

The chain recombines TRBV20-1 with TRBJ2-1; 12 bases are a match to TRBD1. The CDR3 runs 14 residues. The V gene end was trimmed by 3 bases and the J gene end by 9 bases; junction bases not matched to a gene: 6. Germline V lookup: CDR1 DFQATT, CDR2 SNEGSKA (reference sequence). CDR3 residues: CSARSGQGASEQFF. In nucleotides, the CDR3 is TGCAGTGCTAGGTCGGGACAGGGGGCAAGTGAGCAGTTCTTC.

The chain recombines TRBV6-2 or TRBV6-3 with TRBJ2-1, with D perhaps TRBD2 (6 bases). Germline V gene data show CDR1 as MNHEY and CDR2 as SVGEGT. The CDR3 has 13 residues. V lost 6 bases and J lost 3, with 9 bases in between. The CDR3 DNA reads as TGTGCCAGCAGCAAGACTAGCTACAATGAGCAGTTCTTC. Amino acids: CASSKTSYNEQFF.

The V gene is TRBV5-1, the J gene TRBJ1-1; 9 bases map to TRBD1. Unmatched junction bases numbered 4, after V lost 4 bases and J lost 6 bases. Germline CDR1 and CDR2: SGHRS and YFSETQ. The CDR3 spans 13 residues. In DNA, the CDR3 is TGCGCCAGCAGCCTCCGACAGGGGGCTGAAGCTTTCTTT. This gives the protein CASSLRQGAEAFF.

The chain links TRBV25-1 to TRBJ2-3; TRBD2 is a possible D gene (6 bases). CDR1 is MGHDK and CDR2 is SYGVNS in the germline V gene. The CDR3 runs 16 residues. The V end lost 6 bases, the J end lost 2 bases, and 18 bases lay between the germline ends. The CDR3 coding sequence is TGTGCCAGCAGCTCCGCCGGGGGACGCCCCACAGATACGCAGTATTTT. This gives the protein CASSSAGGRPTDTQYF.

This clonotype has only a few counts. The gene calls are TRBV7-9 and TRBJ1-1, with unresolved D. V shed 1 base and J shed 1 base, with 4 bases lying between them. The CDR3 consists of 13 residues. CDR1 is SEHNR, CDR2 FQNEAQ, per germline (reference sequence). The CDR3 reads CASSLVRNTEAFF. The CDR3 DNA is TGTGCCAGCAGCTTAGTGCGGAACACTGAAGCTTTCTTT.

The chain combines TRBV28 with TRBJ2-7, with D possibly matching TRBD1 (6 bases). V was pared by 9 bases and J by 2 bases, with 14 bases between. This CDR3 spans 13 amino acids. CDR1 is MDHEN and CDR2 is SYDVKM in the germline V gene. The CDR3 nucleotides are TGTGCCAGTTTCGACAGGAGAACCTACGAGCAGTACTTC. As protein: CASFDRRTYEQYF. Together with reference TRBV28 and TRBJ2-7, the CDR3 gives the full variable domain: DVKVTQSSRYLVKRTGEKVFLECVQDMDHENMFWYRQDPGLGLRLIYFSYDVKMKEKGDIPEGYSVSREKKERFSLILESASTNQTSMYLCASFDRRTYEQYFGPGTRLTVT.

CDR3 bases: TGTGCCAGCAGTCCGCGACTAGCGGGGGATTACGAGCAGTACTTC. Translating gives CASSPRLAGDYEQYF. The chain combines TRBV27 with TRBJ2-7, with 12 bases identical to TRBD2. Germline CDR1 and CDR2: MNHEY and SMNVEV (reference sequence). Trimming cost V 5 bases and J 4 bases; bases outside gene matches: 6. This CDR3 has 15 residues.

This clonotype appeared once. CDR3 sequence (DNA): TGTGCCAGCAAGCCCTCGCACCAAGCAGAGACCCAGTACTTC. It encodes CASKPSHQAETQYF. J is TRBJ2-5 and V is TRBV12-3 or TRBV12-4, with D unclear. The CDR3 length is 14 residues. Trimming stripped 7 bases from V and 4 bases from J, with 16 bases between.

The CDR3 reads CASRGQGAYNTEAFF. The CDR3 DNA follows: TGTGCCAGCAGAGGACAGGGGGCTTATAACACTGAAGCTTTCTTT. This rearrangement joins TRBV6-1 to TRBJ1-1, with 11 bases lining up with TRBD1. This CDR3 has 15 residues. The V and J ends lost 6 bases and 2 bases, in that order; junction bases with no gene match: 5. The germline CDR1 and CDR2 sequences are MNHNS and SASEGT.

This chain joins TRBV12-3 or TRBV12-4 and TRBJ1-1; D call uncertain. The CDR3 is 12 residues long. V lost 6 bases, J lost 1 base, and 6 bases lay in between. The CDR3 sequence is CASSRENTEAFF. CDR3 DNA sequence: TGTGCCAGCAGCCGGGAGAACACTGAAGCTTTCTTT.

The chain uses TRBV30 and TRBJ2-7; D is perhaps TRBD2 (5 bases). Germline V lookup: CDR1 GTSNPN, CDR2 SVGIG (reference sequence). The CDR3 runs 11 residues. V shed 4 bases and J shed 3 bases, with 7 bases lying between them. The CDR3 loop reads CAWTRGYEQYF. DNA of the CDR3: TGTGCCTGGACTCGGGGCTACGAGCAGTACTTC.

The rearrangement joins TRBV20-1 to TRBJ1-1; D gene uncertain. The CDR3 contains 11 residues. CDR1 is DFQATT, CDR2 SNEGSKA, per germline (reference sequence). The CDR3, as DNA: TGCGTGGTAGGGCGGGCCGCTGAAGCTTTCTTT. It codes for CVVGRAAEAFF.

This clonotype was found a few times. The chain recombines TRBV6-1 with TRBJ1-2, with 9 nucleotides matching TRBD1. CDR1 and CDR2 (germline): MNHNS, SASEGT. There are 15 residues in the CDR3. V was clipped by 6 bases and J by 5 bases; unmatched bases: 10. The CDR3 DNA sequence: TGTGCCAGCAGACATACCGGACAGGGGAATTATGGCTACACCTTC. It encodes CASRHTGQGNYGYTF.

The chain is built from TRBV19 and TRBJ2-2; TRBD2 might be the D (7 bases). Germline V lookup: CDR1 LNHDA, CDR2 SQIVND (reference sequence). V was trimmed by 6 bases and J by 5 bases, leaving 16 bases between them. The CDR3 has 15 residues. As DNA, the CDR3 is TGTGCCAGTAGATTGGGGGGGCGCGGAACCGGGGAGCTGTTTTTT. It translates to CASRLGGRGTGELFF. The variable domain in full, completed from reference TRBV19 and TRBJ2-2, reads DGGITQSPKYLFRKEGQNVTLSCEQNLNHDAMYWYRQDPGQGLRLIYYSQIVNDFQKGDIAEGYSVSREKKESFPLTVTSAQKNPTAFYLCASRLGGRGTGELFFGEGSRLTVL.

The chain links TRBV19 to TRBJ2-7; D is uncertain. Trimming left V 4 bases short and J 6 bases short, with 10 bases between. The CDR3 length is 12 residues. Germline V lookup: CDR1 LNHDA, CDR2 SQIVND (reference sequence). CDR3 bases: TGTGCCAGTAGTAACTCCCTGAGCGAGCAGTACTTC. Its translation is CASSNSLSEQYF.

The chain has TRBV7-3 and TRBJ2-7; 7 bases agree with TRBD2. V trimming: 1 base; J trimming: 2 bases; junction bases outside the gene matches: 5. This CDR3 has 15 residues. Looked up from germline, CDR1 is SGHTA and CDR2 is FQGTGA. The CDR3, as DNA: TGTGCCAGCAGCTTAAGCGGGAGAGGGACCTACGAGCAGTACTTC. Translated, it gives CASSLSGRGTYEQYF.